The 17 T cell receptor beta chains reported below all come from one sample, sequenced in a study of shared clonotypes between healthy human individuals. Method: immunoSEQ multiplex PCR; TCRdb's copy keeps in-frame clones and lacks some. Counted here are 800,000 to 1,200,000 clones, about 84% occurring once; the ten biggest clones make up about 0.52%. Input material: memory CD4+ T cells from PBMCs. The subset was: CD45RA-negative fraction. These receptors were collected from a man between 18 and 35 years old in good health. Some clones in this sample may be carry-over from other donors' samples.

The chain carries TRBV19 and TRBJ1-4, with TRBD1 matching over 10 bases. Trimming removed 7 bases from V and 4 bases from J; junction bases left unmatched: 3. The CDR3 loop spans 14 amino acids. Germline V gene lookup returns CDR1 LNHDA and CDR2 SQIVND (reference sequence). The CDR3 here is CASNDRGLNEKLFF. The CDR3 region has the DNA TGTGCCAGTAACGACAGGGGGCTTAATGAAAAACTGTTTTTT.

The chain employs TRBV7-9 and TRBJ2-2, with 14 bases lining up with TRBD2. The germline CDR1 and CDR2 sequences are SEHNR and FQNEAQ (reference sequence). The ends lost 1 base at V and 7 bases at J; junction bases unmatched: 8. This CDR3 is built from 18 residues. Here the CDR3 DNA reads TGTGCCAGCAGCTTAGTCGGGACTAGCGGGAGCGATGGCGGGGAGCTGTTTTTT. Its translation is CASSLVGTSGSDGGELFF.

This chain links TRBV6-4 with TRBJ2-7, with D possibly matching TRBD1 (6 bases). Germline assignment: CDR1 MRHNA and CDR2 SNTAGT. Trimming took off 9 bases at V and 6 bases at J, with 18 bases between the two ends. This CDR3 has 13 amino acids. The CDR3 coding sequence is TGTGCCAGGTCCGACAGGCCGGTCGGCGAGCAGTACTTC. Amino acids: CARSDRPVGEQYF.

This clone was recorded a few times. Other DNA sequences of this sample code for an identical CDR3. The rearrangement joins TRBV6-1 to TRBJ2-3; D gene ambiguous. Between the trimmed V and J ends, which lost 3 bases and 1 base, there was a span of 5 bases. The CDR3 is 13 amino acids. Germline V gene sequence: CDR1 MNHNS, CDR2 SASEGT. CDR3 DNA sequence: TGTGCCAGCAGTGAGGTAGGCACAGATACGCAGTATTTT. Residues: CASSEVGTDTQYF.

V is TRBV6-5 and J is TRBJ2-2, with D unresolved. The CDR3 is 16 amino acids. Germline lookup yields CDR1 MNHEY and CDR2 SVGAGI. Trimming took 2 bases from V and 8 from J, leaving 18 bases between them. CDR3 DNA sequence: TGTGCCAGCAGTTACACCCCCGCACCGACGATTGGGGAGCTGTTTTTT. It encodes CASSYTPAPTIGELFF.

The chain links TRBV7-9 to TRBJ2-7, with TRBD2 matching over 12 bases. The CDR3 sequence is 15 residues long. Trimming cost V 2 bases and J 5 bases; bases outside gene matches: 4. Germline V CDR1 and CDR2: SEHNR, FQNEAQ (reference sequence). CDR3 coding DNA: TGTGCCAGCAGCTTACTAGCGGGAGGGTCCCACGAGCAGTACTTC. It is translated as CASSLLAGGSHEQYF.

This clone turned up a few times. The V and J genes are TRBV5-1 and TRBJ2-5; TRBD1 aligns across 10 bases. CDR1 is SGHRS and CDR2 is YFSETQ in the germline V gene. Germline trimming cut 4 bases from V and 3 bases from J; bases unmatched to any gene: 3. This CDR3 region has 14 residues. The CDR3 region has the DNA TGCGCCAGCAGCCGTGGGACAGGGGAAGAGACCCAGTACTTC. The encoded protein is CASSRGTGEETQYF.

This chain joins TRBV7-9 and TRBJ1-1; D is ambiguous. CDR3 length equals 13 residues. Trimming removed 1 base from V and 6 bases from J, with 9 bases in between. Germline CDR1 SEHNR, CDR2 FQNEAQ (reference sequence). CDR3 nucleotides: TGTGCCAGCAGCTTAGTTCGGCACGCTGAAGCTTTCTTT. Translating it yields CASSLVRHAEAFF.

A note on this clone: The identical CDR3 is also encoded by other nucleotide sequences in the sample. Here the CDR3 reads CASSPQRASTDTQYF. For the CDR3, the DNA is TGTGCCAGCTCACCACAGCGGGCGTCCACAGATACGCAGTATTTT. The gene calls are TRBV18 and TRBJ2-3; D is possibly TRBD2 (6 bases). The CDR3 length is 15 residues. Germline V gene data show CDR1 as KGHSH and CDR2 as LQKENI. Trimming pared 1 base from V and 2 bases from J, leaving 10 bases between.

In its sample, this clone was seen once. This rearrangement joins TRBV5-1 to TRBJ2-5, with TRBD1 identical over 7 bases. The V gene end was trimmed by 4 bases and the J gene end by 3 bases; junction bases not matched to a gene: 3. This CDR3 is 13 amino acids long. Germline-derived CDR1 and CDR2 are SGHRS and YFSETQ. CDR3 DNA sequence: TGCGCCAGCAGCCCGGACAGGAAAGAGACCCAGTACTTC. This translates into CASSPDRKETQYF.

The chain carries TRBV10-3 and TRBJ2-5; TRBD2 matches 15 bases. From germline, CDR1 is ENHRY and CDR2 SYGVKD. The V and J ends lost 5 bases and 5 bases, in that order; junction bases with no gene match: 15. This CDR3 has 19 amino acids. For the CDR3, the DNA is TGTGCCATCAGTAAAGGACTAGCGGGAGGGGGCAGTTTTTCGGAGACCCAGTACTTC. It specifies CAISKGLAGGGSFSETQYF.

As for this clone: Being one base from a much bigger clone, this may be a read error. The sample has other DNA sequences that encode this CDR3 too. The chain is built from TRBV5-1 and TRBJ1-5, with 9 bases lining up with TRBD1. CDR3 length equals 14 residues. Losses at the gene ends were 4 bases for V and 4 bases for J; bases not matched to a gene: 3. Germline lookup yields CDR1 SGHRS and CDR2 YFSETQ. The CDR3 DNA sequence: TGCGCCAGCAGCCCCGGGACAGGGAATCAGCCCCAGCATTTT. It codes for CASSPGTGNQPQHF.

This chain uses TRBV7-7 with TRBJ2-1; D perhaps matches TRBD1 (5 bases). Germline V gives CDR1 SSHAT, CDR2 FNYEAQ (reference sequence). The CDR3 extends over 14 amino acids. Trimming stripped 5 bases from V and 5 bases from J, with 13 bases between. DNA for the CDR3: TGTGCCAGCAGCGCCCGTAAGGGGAACAATGAGCAGTTCTTC. Its protein product is CASSARKGNNEQFF.

CDR3 amino acids: CASIPRGNTGNTIYF. DNA of the CDR3: TGTGCCAGCATTCCACGAGGGAATACTGGAAACACCATATATTTT. The V gene is TRBV28, the J gene TRBJ1-3, with D uncertain. Germline lookup yields CDR1 MDHEN and CDR2 SYDVKM. This CDR3 contains 15 residues. V was shortened by 7 bases and J by 2 bases, with 15 bases between the two germline ends.

The rearrangement joins TRBV5-1 to TRBJ2-3; D gene ambiguous. V lost 4 bases to trimming and J lost 2 bases, with 11 bases between them. Germline assignment: CDR1 SGHRS and CDR2 YFSETQ. The CDR3 covers 14 residues. The DNA of the CDR3 is TGCGCCAGCAGCCCTCAAAAACCCACAGATACGCAGTATTTT. It translates to CASSPQKPTDTQYF.

This clone was seen once. This rearrangement joins TRBV28 to TRBJ1-3, with D tentatively TRBD1 (5 bases). This CDR3 has 15 amino acids. Per germline, CDR1 MDHEN and CDR2 SYDVKM. The V end lost 4 bases, the J end lost 0 bases, and 10 bases lay between the germline ends. The CDR3 sequence: CASSWPTVSGNTIYF. CDR3 nucleotides: TGTGCCAGCAGTTGGCCGACAGTCTCTGGAAACACCATATATTTT.

The chain links TRBV30 to TRBJ2-4; no clear D gene. From germline, CDR1 is GTSNPN and CDR2 SVGIG (reference sequence). V lost 2 bases to trimming and J lost 6 bases, with 8 bases between them. This CDR3 has 12 residues. The CDR3 DNA reads TGTGCCTGGAGTTTAGGTGGAAACATTCAGTACTTC. Protein sequence: CAWSLGGNIQYF. Complete variable domain (other parts from reference TRBV30 and TRBJ2-4): SQTIHQWPATLVQPVGSPLSLECTVEGTSNPNLYWYRQAAGRGLQLLFYSVGIGQISSEVPQNLSASRPQDRQFILSSKKLLLSDSGFYLCAWSLGGNIQYFGAGTRLSVL.